The rows below give T cell receptor beta chains drawn from one sample of a study of blood T cell repertoires in COVID-19. Profiling relied on immunoSEQ multiplex PCR, and the TCRdb table lists in-frame clones only, not all of them. The sample has 200,000 to 250,000 clones; 70% to 90% are singletons. The sequenced sample was peripheral blood. These receptors were collected from a man aged 55-75 years with acute or convalescent COVID-19. Both conserved end residues are part of each CDR3. D genes are given only for firm matches. Not every row has a clone size; where given, it reads once, few, many or a size class.

v_call	j_call	d_call	clone_size	cdr3_aa	cdr3_nt
TRBV3-1/TRBV3-2	TRBJ2-3	NA	NA	CASSQTNLRDTQYF	TGTGCCAGCAGCCAAACTAACCTCCGGGATACGCAGTATTTT
TRBV7-9	TRBJ1-2	NA	NA	CASSLGGRDPNYGYTF	TGTGCCAGCAGCCTCGGCGGGCGGGACCCTAACTATGGCTACACCTTC
TRBV5-6	TRBJ2-1	NA	once	CASSLPDWSNEQFF	TGTGCCAGCAGCTTGCCGGACTGGAGCAATGAGCAGTTCTTC
TRBV24-1	TRBJ2-1	TRBD2	NA	CATSDSRPPLAGKNNEQFF	TGTGCCACCAGTGATAGCCGACCCCCGCTAGCGGGGAAAAACAATGAGCAGTTCTTC
TRBV7-8	TRBJ2-7	NA	NA	CASSLHSYEQYF	TGTGCCAGCAGCCTCCACTCCTACGAGCAGTACTTC
TRBV5-1	TRBJ2-3	NA	NA	CASSTDGPTDTQYF	TGCGCCAGCAGCACAGATGGCCCCACAGATACGCAGTATTTT
TRBV5-4	TRBJ1-6	TRBD1	NA	CASSPGQRGRNSPLHF	TGTGCCAGCAGCCCCGGCCAGAGGGGGCGGAATTCACCCCTCCACTTT
TRBV6-5	TRBJ1-5	NA	NA	CASSYTRGENQPQHF	TGTGCCAGCAGTTACACCCGGGGGGAAAATCAGCCCCAGCATTTT
TRBV11-3	TRBJ1-5	NA	NA	CASSLDWVRVWINSNQPQHF	TGTGCCAGCAGCTTAGATTGGGTCAGGGTGTGGATCAATAGCAATCAGCCCCAGCATTTT
TRBV19	TRBJ2-7	TRBD2	few	CASTPAGGLSAWYF	TGTGCCAGTACCCCAGCGGGGGGGCTATCCGCTTGGTACTTC
TRBV11-2	TRBJ1-1	NA	NA	CASSTQSGTEAFF	TGTGCCAGCAGCACCCAATCAGGGACTGAAGCTTTCTTT
TRBV4-2	TRBJ1-1	NA	NA	CASSQGPGDTEAFF	TGTGCCAGCAGCCAAGGGCCCGGGGACACTGAAGCTTTCTTT
TRBV5-4	TRBJ2-2	NA	NA	CASSFRAWGAGELFF	TGTGCCAGCAGCTTTCGGGCCTGGGGCGCCGGGGAGCTGTTTTTT
TRBV3-1/TRBV3-2	TRBJ2-3	TRBD2	NA	CASSQVAGGRDTQYF	TGTGCCAGCAGCCAAGTTGCGGGGGGCAGAGATACGCAGTATTTT
TRBV27	TRBJ2-5	NA	NA	CASSLSFRTKPSGETQYF	TGTGCCAGCAGTTTATCCTTTCGCACCAAACCAAGCGGAGAGACCCAGTACTTC
TRBV7-2	TRBJ2-1	TRBD2	once	CASSLRTSGGALPVEQFF	TGTGCCAGCAGCCTCCGGACTAGCGGGGGGGCTTTACCCGTTGAGCAGTTCTTC
TRBV15	TRBJ1-6	NA	NA	CATSPSDSSYNSPLHF	TGTGCCACCAGCCCAAGCGACAGCTCCTATAATTCACCCCTCCACTTT
TRBV5-5	TRBJ2-2	NA	NA	CASSFPGAGELFF	TGTGCCAGCAGCTTCCCGGGGGCCGGGGAGCTGTTTTTT
TRBV5-1	TRBJ2-1	NA	NA	CASGGTSSYNEQFF	TGCGCCAGCGGCGGCACTAGCTCCTACAATGAGCAGTTCTTC
TRBV4-1	TRBJ2-2	TRBD1	NA	CASSHRRQGNTGELFF	TGCGCCAGCAGCCACCGACGACAGGGGAACACCGGGGAGCTGTTTTTT
TRBV7-9	TRBJ2-7	NA	NA	CASTSDRTTYEQYF	TGTGCCAGCACCTCGGACAGGACTACCTACGAGCAGTACTTC
TRBV29-1	TRBJ1-2	TRBD1	NA	CSVSTGAIYTF	TGCAGCGTGTCGACAGGGGCGATCTACACCTTC
TRBV18	TRBJ1-5	TRBD1	NA	CASDRDRVDQPQHF	TGTGCCAGCGACCGGGACAGGGTCGATCAGCCCCAGCATTTT
TRBV5-1	TRBJ2-7	TRBD1	NA	CASSLLGKGTVSYEQYF	TGCGCCAGCAGCTTGCTGGGTAAAGGGACAGTCTCCTACGAGCAGTACTTC
TRBV7-7	TRBJ2-5	TRBD2	once	CASSLGPAGAYQETQYF	TGTGCCAGCAGCTTAGGGCCAGCGGGGGCCTACCAAGAGACCCAGTACTTC
TRBV11-3	TRBJ2-7	NA	NA	CASSATPRGDEQYF	TGTGCCAGCAGCGCCACCCCCCGCGGAGACGAGCAGTACTTC
TRBV5-1	TRBJ1-2	TRBD1	NA	CASSLDGTGDQMKYGYTF	TGCGCCAGCAGCTTGGACGGGACAGGGGACCAGATGAAGTATGGCTACACCTTC
TRBV19	TRBJ2-7	NA	NA	CASSSTSGVWEQYF	TGTGCCAGTAGTTCCACATCAGGGGTTTGGGAGCAGTACTTC
TRBV3-1/TRBV3-2	TRBJ1-2	TRBD1	NA	CASSQDGGQGSNYGYTF	TGTGCCAGCAGCCAAGATGGTGGACAGGGGTCTAACTATGGCTACACCTTC
TRBV7-9	TRBJ1-1	NA	few	CASSQNRVTNTEAFF	TGTGCCAGCAGCCAAAACCGGGTTACGAACACTGAAGCTTTCTTT
TRBV6-2/TRBV6-3	TRBJ2-1	TRBD2	once	CASSSNPGLAGGNNEQFF	TGTGCCAGCAGTTCCAACCCCGGACTAGCGGGGGGGAACAATGAGCAGTTCTTC
TRBV19	TRBJ1-5	NA	NA	CASSIVGTLSNQPQHF	TGTGCCAGTAGTATAGTCGGGACACTAAGCAATCAGCCCCAGCATTTT
TRBV19	TRBJ2-3	NA	NA	CATKQEIGTDTQYF	TGTGCCACAAAACAGGAGATAGGCACAGATACGCAGTATTTT
TRBV13	TRBJ2-6	TRBD1	NA	CASSSQTGGASGANVLTF	TGTGCCAGCAGCTCCCAGACAGGGGGCGCTTCAGGGGCCAACGTCCTGACTTTC
TRBV6-2/TRBV6-3	TRBJ2-7	NA	NA	CASSSPGDPSYEQYF	TGTGCCAGCAGTTCCCCAGGGGACCCCTCCTACGAGCAGTACTTC
TRBV4-2	TRBJ1-2	NA	NA	CASSQDQYRIIGMGYTF	TGTGCCAGCAGCCAAGATCAGTACAGAATCATAGGTATGGGCTACACCTTC
TRBV7-9	TRBJ2-1	TRBD1	NA	CASRPTGGGAYNEQFF	TGTGCCAGCAGACCGACAGGGGGGGGCGCCTACAATGAGCAGTTCTTC
TRBV5-4	TRBJ2-1	NA	NA	CASSLEVYGNEQFF	TGTGCCAGCAGTCTGGAGGTATACGGCAATGAGCAGTTCTTC
TRBV5-1	TRBJ1-2	NA	many	CASRLDISSYGYTF	TGCGCCAGCAGACTGGACATTTCAAGCTATGGCTACACCTTC
TRBV5-4	TRBJ1-5	NA	NA	CASSFSGVGSNQPQHF	TGTGCCAGCAGCTTCTCAGGGGTAGGCAGCAATCAGCCCCAGCATTTT
TRBV7-3	TRBJ2-1	TRBD2	NA	CASSLRAPDGGGNEQFF	TGTGCCAGCAGCTTACGGGCCCCGGACGGGGGGGGGAATGAGCAGTTCTTC
TRBV2	TRBJ1-5	TRBD1	NA	CASSDGTGGQPQHF	TGTGCCAGCAGTGACGGGACAGGGGGACAGCCCCAGCATTTT
TRBV6-1	TRBJ2-1	NA	few	CASREGDSYNEQFF	TGTGCCAGCAGGGAAGGAGACTCCTACAATGAGCAGTTCTTC
TRBV3-1/TRBV3-2	TRBJ1-2	NA	NA	CASSQTSSGYTF	TGTGCCAGCAGCCAGACATCGAGTGGCTACACCTTC
TRBV5-4	TRBJ2-1	TRBD1	NA	CASSYRDSDYNEQFF	TGTGCCAGCAGCTACCGGGACAGCGACTACAATGAGCAGTTCTTC
TRBV29-1	TRBJ2-2	NA	NA	CSVVQQHTGELFF	TGCAGCGTTGTCCAACAGCATACCGGGGAGCTGTTTTTT
TRBV4-2	TRBJ1-6	NA	NA	CASSQGGGVNSPLHF	TGTGCCAGCAGCCAAGGGGGAGGGGTAAATTCACCCCTCCACTTT
TRBV10-3	TRBJ2-7	TRBD2	NA	CAISMASGGASYEQYF	TGTGCCATCTCTATGGCTAGCGGGGGGGCATCCTACGAGCAGTACTTC
TRBV29-1	TRBJ2-5	NA	NA	CSDIQGVETQYF	TGCAGCGATATACAGGGTGTGGAGACCCAGTACTTC
TRBV6-5	TRBJ1-5	NA	once	CASRGLGDTNQPQHF	TGTGCCAGCAGGGGTCTCGGGGACACCAATCAGCCCCAGCATTTT
TRBV6-5	TRBJ1-1	NA	NA	CASSTGYTEAFF	TGTGCCAGCAGTACAGGCTACACTGAAGCTTTCTTT
TRBV10-1	TRBJ2-7	TRBD1	NA	CASQGQTYEQYF	TGCGCCAGCCAGGGACAGACCTACGAGCAGTACTTC